The rows below give T cell receptor beta chains drawn from one sample of a study of T cell responses to AZD1222 COVID-19 vaccine. Sequencing used immunoSEQ multiplex PCR; TCRdb keeps in-frame clones, though not all of them. The table shows fewer than 150,000 clones, with about 86% occurring only once. The material sequenced was peripheral blood, taken 28 days after the second AZD1222 dose. The receptors were gathered from an adult who received the AZD1222 COVID-19 vaccine. The CDR3 runs from the conserved cysteine through the conserved F or W. D genes are given only for firm matches. Some rows mark clone size as missing; the rest say once, few, many or name a class of expanded clone.

V gene: TRBV29-1; J gene: TRBJ2-7; D gene: .; clone size: .; CDR3 DNA: TGCAGCGTTGAAGATCAAGGCCCTCCCTACGAGCAGTACTTC; CDR3 protein: CSVEDQGPPYEQYF
V gene: TRBV28; J gene: TRBJ1-1; D gene: .; clone size: few; CDR3 DNA: TGTGCCAGCAGGGAAGGGATCACCCCTGAAGCTTTCTTT; CDR3 protein: CASREGITPEAFF
V gene: TRBV2; J gene: TRBJ2-7; D gene: .; clone size: .; CDR3 DNA: TGTGCCAGCAGTGAAGGGACAGCCTACGAGCAGTACTTC; CDR3 protein: CASSEGTAYEQYF
V gene: TRBV19; J gene: TRBJ1-2; D gene: .; clone size: .; CDR3 DNA: TGTGCCAGTAGTCTCGACAGAGCTAACTATGGCTACACCTTC; CDR3 protein: CASSLDRANYGYTF
V gene: TRBV4-1; J gene: TRBJ1-6; D gene: .; clone size: .; CDR3 DNA: TGCGCCAGCAGCCAAGATCGCCGTTCACCCCTCCACTTT; CDR3 protein: CASSQDRRSPLHF
V gene: TRBV3-1/TRBV3-2; J gene: TRBJ2-3; D gene: .; clone size: .; CDR3 DNA: TGTGCCAGCAGCCGAGGGTCTAGCACAGATACGCAGTATTTT; CDR3 protein: CASSRGSSTDTQYF
V gene: TRBV24-1; J gene: TRBJ2-1; D gene: .; clone size: .; CDR3 DNA: TGTGCCACCAGTGATTTGCAGGGGCGTGAGCAGTTCTTC; CDR3 protein: CATSDLQGREQFF
V gene: TRBV2; J gene: TRBJ2-5; D gene: .; clone size: medium-sized; CDR3 DNA: TGTGCCAGCAGTGAGGCAGGGTCTCAAGAGACCCAGTACTTC; CDR3 protein: CASSEAGSQETQYF
V gene: TRBV2; J gene: TRBJ1-5; D gene: .; clone size: .; CDR3 DNA: TGTGCCAGCAGTGAAGCGTCTCCCCGGAATCAGCCCCAGCATTTT; CDR3 protein: CASSEASPRNQPQHF
V gene: TRBV20-1; J gene: TRBJ2-5; D gene: .; clone size: .; CDR3 DNA: TGCAGTGCTCGCCCCGAAGAGACCCAGTACTTC; CDR3 protein: CSARPEETQYF
V gene: TRBV9; J gene: TRBJ1-1; D gene: .; clone size: .; CDR3 DNA: TGTGCCAGCAGCTCCACAGGGAACACTGAAGCTTTCTTT; CDR3 protein: CASSSTGNTEAFF
V gene: TRBV7-8; J gene: TRBJ2-7; D gene: .; clone size: few; CDR3 DNA: TGTGCCAGCAGCTTAGGTGGAGGGGACGAGCAGTACTTC; CDR3 protein: CASSLGGGDEQYF
V gene: TRBV19; J gene: TRBJ2-7; D gene: TRBD1; clone size: .; CDR3 DNA: TGTGCCAGTATGGAGGGACAGGGGGCGATGGGCGAGCAGTACTTC; CDR3 protein: CASMEGQGAMGEQYF
V gene: TRBV7-8; J gene: TRBJ1-5; D gene: .; clone size: .; CDR3 DNA: TGTGCCAGCAGCTTAGAAGGGTGGGGTGACAATCAGCCCCAGCATTTT; CDR3 protein: CASSLEGWGDNQPQHF
V gene: TRBV19; J gene: TRBJ1-2; D gene: .; clone size: .; CDR3 DNA: TGTGCCAGTCGCCTGGACTTAAGCTATGGCTACACCTTC; CDR3 protein: CASRLDLSYGYTF
V gene: TRBV4-3; J gene: TRBJ1-1; D gene: .; clone size: once; CDR3 DNA: TGCGCCAGCAGCCAAGATATCCAGCTTAACACTGAAGCTTTCTTT; CDR3 protein: CASSQDIQLNTEAFF
V gene: TRBV27; J gene: TRBJ1-1; D gene: TRBD1; clone size: .; CDR3 DNA: TGTGCCAGCAGTCAGCGGCAGGGGGCAGGCACTGAAGCTTTCTTT; CDR3 protein: CASSQRQGAGTEAFF
V gene: TRBV28; J gene: TRBJ2-3; D gene: .; clone size: once; CDR3 DNA: TGTGCCAGCAGTTCCGGCGTTGCCCGCACAGATACGCAGTATTTT; CDR3 protein: CASSSGVARTDTQYF
V gene: TRBV29-1; J gene: TRBJ2-5; D gene: .; clone size: .; CDR3 DNA: TGCAGCGTTGTAATCCCGGGGTGGAGACAAGAGACCCAGTACTTC; CDR3 protein: CSVVIPGWRQETQYF
V gene: TRBV2; J gene: TRBJ2-2; D gene: TRBD1; clone size: .; CDR3 DNA: TGTGCCAGCAGCCAGGACAGGGGCCGGAACACCGGGGAGCTGTTTTTT; CDR3 protein: CASSQDRGRNTGELFF
V gene: TRBV4-1; J gene: TRBJ2-1; D gene: .; clone size: .; CDR3 DNA: TGCGCCAGCAGCCAAGATCCGCTGAGCTCCTACAATGAGCAGTTCTTC; CDR3 protein: CASSQDPLSSYNEQFF
V gene: TRBV5-1; J gene: TRBJ1-2; D gene: .; clone size: .; CDR3 DNA: TGCGCCAGCAGCCCGTTACAGTTTCATGGATATGGCTACACCTTC; CDR3 protein: CASSPLQFHGYGYTF
V gene: TRBV28; J gene: TRBJ2-6; D gene: TRBD1; clone size: few; CDR3 DNA: TGTGCCAGCAGAGGCGACAGGGATCCGGCTGGGGCCAACGTCCTGACTTTC; CDR3 protein: CASRGDRDPAGANVLTF
V gene: TRBV2; J gene: TRBJ1-1; D gene: .; clone size: .; CDR3 DNA: TGTGCCAGCAGTGCGGGGGAATACACTGAAGCTTTCTTT; CDR3 protein: CASSAGEYTEAFF
V gene: TRBV12-3/TRBV12-4; J gene: TRBJ1-2; D gene: .; clone size: .; CDR3 DNA: TGTGCCAGCAGTTTAGACGGCGGCTTTGGCTACACCTTC; CDR3 protein: CASSLDGGFGYTF
V gene: TRBV10-2; J gene: TRBJ2-5; D gene: .; clone size: .; CDR3 DNA: TGCGCCAGCAGTGAGATTACTAGTCAAGAGACCCAGTACTTC; CDR3 protein: CASSEITSQETQYF
V gene: TRBV5-1; J gene: TRBJ2-2; D gene: .; clone size: .; CDR3 DNA: TGCGCCAGCAGCTTGGCCAACTACAACACCGGGGAGCTGTTTTTT; CDR3 protein: CASSLANYNTGELFF
V gene: TRBV7-3; J gene: TRBJ1-6; D gene: TRBD1; clone size: few; CDR3 DNA: TGTGCCAGCAGCTTAGGATCAGGACAGGGCTCACCCCTCCACTTT; CDR3 protein: CASSLGSGQGSPLHF
V gene: TRBV4-2; J gene: TRBJ1-5; D gene: .; clone size: few; CDR3 DNA: TGTGCCAGCAGCGAACCCCGGAGCAATCAGCCCCAGCATTTT; CDR3 protein: CASSEPRSNQPQHF
V gene: TRBV10-3; J gene: TRBJ1-1; D gene: TRBD1; clone size: .; CDR3 DNA: TGTGCCATCAGTGATGGACAGGGAAGGGGCACTGAAGCTTTCTTT; CDR3 protein: CAISDGQGRGTEAFF
V gene: TRBV5-1; J gene: TRBJ1-1; D gene: .; clone size: .; CDR3 DNA: TGCGCCAGCAGCTTGGGGGCAGGGGCTACGAACACTGAAGCTTTCTTT; CDR3 protein: CASSLGAGATNTEAFF
V gene: TRBV4-1; J gene: TRBJ1-5; D gene: .; clone size: .; CDR3 DNA: TGCGCCAGCAGCCAAAGGTTTGGGGGCGACTTCAGGGATCAGCCCCAGCATTTT; CDR3 protein: CASSQRFGGDFRDQPQHF
V gene: TRBV7-2; J gene: TRBJ2-1; D gene: TRBD2; clone size: once; CDR3 DNA: TGTGCCAGCAGCTACGGACTAGCGAGGGTTTTGAATGAGCAGTTCTTC; CDR3 protein: CASSYGLARVLNEQFF
V gene: TRBV7-3; J gene: TRBJ2-1; D gene: TRBD1; clone size: .; CDR3 DNA: TGTGCCAGCAGCCCAGGGACAGGGGAGAGGGATGAGCAGTTCTTC; CDR3 protein: CASSPGTGERDEQFF
V gene: TRBV7-9; J gene: TRBJ1-6; D gene: .; clone size: .; CDR3 DNA: TGTGCCAGCAGCCCCGGTTTCCGGAGCTCCTATAATTCACCCCTCCACTTT; CDR3 protein: CASSPGFRSSYNSPLHF
V gene: TRBV7-8; J gene: TRBJ1-1; D gene: .; clone size: .; CDR3 DNA: TGTGCCAGCAGCTCAAACGCAGGGAAAACTGAAGCTTTCTTT; CDR3 protein: CASSSNAGKTEAFF
V gene: TRBV5-1; J gene: TRBJ2-4; D gene: .; clone size: few; CDR3 DNA: TGCGCCAGCAGCTCTGCCCCTGGCGGGTTGAAAAACATTCAGTACTTC; CDR3 protein: CASSSAPGGLKNIQYF
V gene: TRBV14; J gene: TRBJ1-6; D gene: .; clone size: .; CDR3 DNA: TGTGCCAGCAGCCAAGGGCAGGGGTTTTATAATTCACCCCTCCACTTT; CDR3 protein: CASSQGQGFYNSPLHF
V gene: TRBV2; J gene: TRBJ2-5; D gene: TRBD2; clone size: .; CDR3 DNA: TGTGCCAGGGGAGATCCGGGACTAGCGAAAGAGACCCAGTACTTC; CDR3 protein: CARGDPGLAKETQYF